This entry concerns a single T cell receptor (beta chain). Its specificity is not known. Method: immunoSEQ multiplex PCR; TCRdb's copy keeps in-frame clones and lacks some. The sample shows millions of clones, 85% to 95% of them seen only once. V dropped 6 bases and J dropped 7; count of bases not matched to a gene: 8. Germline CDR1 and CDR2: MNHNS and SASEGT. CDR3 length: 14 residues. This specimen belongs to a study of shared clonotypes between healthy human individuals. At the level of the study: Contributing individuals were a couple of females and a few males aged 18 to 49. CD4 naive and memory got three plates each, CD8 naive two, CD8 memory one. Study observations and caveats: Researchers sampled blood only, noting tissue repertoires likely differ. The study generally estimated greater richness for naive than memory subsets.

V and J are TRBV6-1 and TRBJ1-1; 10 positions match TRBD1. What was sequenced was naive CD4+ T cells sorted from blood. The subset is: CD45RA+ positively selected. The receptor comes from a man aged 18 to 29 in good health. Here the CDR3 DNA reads TGTGCCAGCAGCCTGACAGGGGGCATTTTTGAAGCTTTCTTT. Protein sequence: CASSLTGGIFEAFF.